The T cell receptor (beta chain) described here comes from a study of regulatory T cells in long-lasting Graves disease. Study at large: Graves' patients diagnosed newly had used antithyroid drugs under 3 months.

The sample holds many counts of this clonotype. To make TCR beta libraries, researchers used iRepertoire HTBI primers and Arm-PCR of CDR3 regions. Each CDR3 protein gets one entry after TCRdb re-called the multiplex PCR reads with MiXCR. The repertoire includes about 450,000 distinct CDR3 sequences, 16% of them detected once, and roughly 10% sits in the top ten. The sample's time point: newly diagnosed GD, antithyroid drugs for less than 3 months. TCR sequences were obtained from RNA taken from PBMCs. A peripheral blood sample, 8 to 10 milliliters in volume, was drawn into EDTA tubes. V was shortened by 3 bases and J by 4 bases, with 15 bases between the two germline ends. This CDR3 is 16 amino acids long. The germline gives CDR1 MDHEN, CDR2 SYDVKM. This sample was shared with a second study, whose subject was T cells in Graves' hyperthyroidism and ophthalmopathy. That report adds: HTBI primers were employed in a first-round RT-PCR of the TCR CDR3. In simple terms, a model built on 13 V-J features told ophthalmopathy apart from stable hyperthyroidism.

This sequence originates from a woman aged 25 to 39 with Graves disease. This material consisted of peripheral blood mononuclear cells (PBMCs), taken at new diagnosis, from a patient treated with antithyroid drugs. This rearrangement joins TRBV28 to TRBJ1-4; possibly TRBD1 for D (6 bases). The CDR3 region has the DNA TGTGCCAGCAGTTTCACCTCAGGGGCCATTAATGAAAAACTGTTTTTT. Protein: CASSFTSGAINEKLFF. Filled out from reference TRBV28 and TRBJ1-4, the complete variable domain reads DVKVTQSSRYLVKRTGEKVFLECVQDMDHENMFWYRQDPGLGLRLIYFSYDVKMKEKGDIPEGYSVSREKKERFSLILESASTNQTSMYLCASSFTSGAINEKLFFGSGTQLSVL.